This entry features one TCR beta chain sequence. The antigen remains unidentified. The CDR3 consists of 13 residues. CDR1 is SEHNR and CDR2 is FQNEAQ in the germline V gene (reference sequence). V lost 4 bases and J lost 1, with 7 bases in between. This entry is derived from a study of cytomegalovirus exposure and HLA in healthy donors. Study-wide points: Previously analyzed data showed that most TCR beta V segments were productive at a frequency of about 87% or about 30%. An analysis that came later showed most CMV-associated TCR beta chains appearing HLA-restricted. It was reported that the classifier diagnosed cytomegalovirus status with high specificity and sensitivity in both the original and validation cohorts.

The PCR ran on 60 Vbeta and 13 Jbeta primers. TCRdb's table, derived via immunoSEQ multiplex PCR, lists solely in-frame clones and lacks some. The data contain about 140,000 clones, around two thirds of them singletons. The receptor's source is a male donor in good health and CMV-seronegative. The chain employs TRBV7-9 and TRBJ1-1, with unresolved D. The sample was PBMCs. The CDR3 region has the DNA TGTGCCAGCAGCTCCGTTTCGAACACTGAAGCTTTCTTT. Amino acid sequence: CASSSVSNTEAFF. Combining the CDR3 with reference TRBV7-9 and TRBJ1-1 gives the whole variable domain DTGVSQNPRHKITKRGQNVTFRCDPISEHNRLYWYRQTLGQGPEFLTYFQNEAQLEKSRLLSDRFSAERPKGSFSTLEIQRTEQGDSAMYLCASSSVSNTEAFFGQGTRLTVV.